The 24 T cell receptor beta chains presented below share a single source sample, sequenced in a study of T cells after yellow fever vaccination. In TCRdb, the 5' RACE reads were re-called with MiXCR into one record per CDR3 protein. Here the sample spans fewer than 150,000 distinct CDR3 sequences, 5.5% to 8% being singletons. Sample: CD4+ T cells sorted from PBMCs, taken roughly 47 days after the first yellow fever vaccination. These receptors were taken from a man aged 18 to 35 who received the YFV17D yellow fever vaccine.

This clonotype was counted at least ten times. The V call is TRBV29-1, the J call TRBJ1-6; D might be TRBD1 (6 bases). This CDR3 is built from 13 residues. The germline V gene has CDR1 SQVTM and CDR2 ANQGSEA. V lost 7 bases and J 4 bases, leaving 11 bases between the germline ends. Here the CDR3 reads CSARRGYNSPLHF. DNA of the CDR3: TGCAGCGCCCGAAGGGGGTATAATTCACCCCTCCACTTT.

This clonotype turned up a few times. This rearrangement joins TRBV15 to TRBJ2-5; D unclear. CDR1 is LNHNV and CDR2 is YYDKDF in the germline V gene (reference sequence). The CDR3 runs 15 residues. Trimming left V 1 base short and J 0 bases short, with 9 bases between. For the CDR3, the DNA is TGTGCCACCAGCAGAGGAGGAGCGTACCAAGAGACCCAGTACTTC. The encoded protein is CATSRGGAYQETQYF.

This clonotype was observed many times. The chain is built from TRBV12-3 or TRBV12-4 and TRBJ2-1; D unresolved. V was clipped by 7 bases and J by 4 bases, with 8 bases between them. CDR3 length equals 12 residues. The CDR3, as DNA: TGTGCCAGCAATGATCTTTACAATGAGCAGTTCTTC. It specifies CASNDLYNEQFF.

This clonotype was seen at least ten times. This chain joins TRBV7-6 and TRBJ2-2; 8 positions match TRBD1. The CDR3 runs to 16 residues. From germline, CDR1 is SGHVS and CDR2 FNYEAQ. J gave up 2 bases and V 5 bases, and 7 bases lay outside the gene matches. CDR3 sequence reads: CASSQTTGENTGELFF. CDR3 nucleotides: TGTGCCAGCAGCCAAACGACAGGGGAAAACACCGGGGAGCTGTTTTTT.

This clonotype was counted at least ten times. This chain connects TRBV7-2 to TRBJ2-7, with 7 bases fitting TRBD1. The junction had 8 bases not matched to a gene; V was cut back by 5 bases and J by 4 bases. The CDR3 is 14 residues long. Germline values: CDR1 SGHTA, CDR2 FQGNSA. CDR3 residues: CASSPTGTRYEQYF. For the CDR3, the DNA is TGTGCCAGCAGCCCGACAGGGACACGATACGAGCAGTACTTC.

This clonotype showed up many times. The chain links TRBV29-1 to TRBJ2-1; TRBD2 matches at 12 bases. The germline V gene encodes CDR1 SQVTM and CDR2 ANQGSEA. V dropped 8 bases and J dropped 5; count of bases not matched to a gene: 7. CDR3 length: 14 amino acids. The CDR3: CSTNRLAGDNEQFF. In DNA, the CDR3 is TGCAGCACAAATCGACTAGCGGGGGACAATGAGCAGTTCTTC.

This clonotype showed up many times. The chain couples TRBV4-3 to TRBJ1-1; D is possibly TRBD1 (5 bases). V shed 1 base and J shed 5 bases, with 14 bases lying between them. The CDR3 length is 15 residues. CDR1 LGHNA and CDR2 YSLEER come from the germline V gene. CDR3 in DNA: TGCGCCAGCAGCCAAGTCGGGACTGGAGTAACTGAAGCTTTCTTT. As protein: CASSQVGTGVTEAFF.

Many counts were recorded for this clonotype. The chain combines TRBV5-1 with TRBJ2-7; TRBD2 matches 7 bases. The germline CDR1 and CDR2 sequences are SGHRS and YFSETQ. CDR3 length equals 12 residues. The ends lost 4 bases at V and 6 bases at J; junction bases unmatched: 4. CDR3 loop: CASSVGEGEQYF. CDR3 in DNA: TGCGCCAGCAGCGTCGGGGAGGGCGAGCAGTACTTC.

This clonotype was seen ten or more times. This chain joins TRBV7-2 and TRBJ1-1, with a possible D match to TRBD1 (6 bases). CDR1 and CDR2 (germline): SGHTA, FQGNSA. The germline V and J ends were trimmed by 1 base and 6 bases, with 9 bases remaining between them. This CDR3 region has 13 residues. The CDR3 loop reads CASSLVGGSEAFF. CDR3 bases: TGTGCCAGCAGCTTAGTAGGGGGGTCTGAAGCTTTCTTT.

The count of this clonotype is one. A read error is possible here, since a much larger clone lies one base away. The CDR3 ends on some other residue instead of the conserved phenylalanine or tryptophan, so this is likely a read error. V is TRBV6-1 and J is TRBJ2-5, with 15 bases identical to TRBD2. The V gene end was trimmed by 7 bases and the J gene end by 5 bases; junction bases not matched to a gene: 11. Germline V gives CDR1 MNHNS, CDR2 SASEGT. The CDR3 has 17 residues. The CDR3 DNA sequence: TGTGCCAGCATCCCGGGACTAGCGGGGGGCCCGCCGGAGACCCAGTACCTC. Amino acid sequence: CASIPGLAGGPPETQYL.

This clonotype was picked up many times. V usage is TRBV20-1 and J usage is TRBJ2-3; 7 nucleotides match TRBD2. CDR1 is DFQATT, CDR2 SNEGSKA, per germline (reference sequence). The length of the CDR3 is 13 residues. V lost 6 bases and J lost 1; bases outside the gene matches: 4. CDR3 nucleotides: TGCAGTGCCCCCACTAGCGGCACAGATACGCAGTATTTT. It translates to CSAPTSGTDTQYF.

This clonotype occurred many times. This rearrangement joins TRBV6-2 or TRBV6-3 to TRBJ2-7, with 9 bases fitting TRBD1. CDR1 is MNHEY and CDR2 is SVGEGT in the germline V gene. Unmatched junction bases numbered 4, after V lost 10 bases and J lost 6 bases. The CDR3 spans 11 residues. This CDR3 reads CATGQGGEQYV. The CDR3 coding sequence is TGTGCCACGGGACAGGGTGGCGAGCAGTACGTC.

This clonotype came up many times. The chain combines TRBV12-3 or TRBV12-4 with TRBJ2-1; 7 bases align to TRBD2. The CDR3 length is 14 residues. The V segment lost 6 bases and the J segment 10 bases; nucleotides outside the gene matches: 12. CDR3 protein: CASSPGAGVEEQFF. CDR3 nucleotide sequence: TGTGCCAGCAGCCCGGGTGCGGGGGTCGAGGAGCAGTTCTTC.

Ten or more counts support this clonotype. The chain is built from TRBV9 and TRBJ1-1; D is uncertain. The CDR3 spans 14 residues. Germline lookup yields CDR1 SGDLS and CDR2 YYNGEE. V dropped 3 bases and J dropped 1 base, with 10 bases sitting between them. CDR3 in amino acids: CASSEGNENTEAFF. Here the CDR3 DNA reads TGTGCCAGCAGCGAAGGGAATGAGAACACTGAAGCTTTCTTT.

There are many counts of this clonotype. DNA for the CDR3: TGTGCCAGCAGTTACCAGGCAGGGGTTCACCCCGAGCAGTACTTC. Amino acids: CASSYQAGVHPEQYF. The chain links TRBV6-5 to TRBJ2-7; tentatively, D is TRBD1 (6 bases). V lost 2 bases and J 6 bases, leaving 17 bases between the germline ends. The CDR3 covers 15 residues. Germline V gene sequence: CDR1 MNHEY, CDR2 SVGAGI.

This clonotype was seen a handful of times. The chain has TRBV7-2 and TRBJ2-7; possibly TRBD1 for D (5 bases). Between the trimmed V and J ends, which lost 4 bases and 6 bases, there was a span of 19 bases. Germline V CDR1 and CDR2: SGHTA, FQGNSA. The CDR3 length is 15 residues. In DNA, the CDR3 is TGTGCCAGCAGCTCGCAGGGTAACGATCTAGGCGAGCAGTACTTC. It encodes CASSSQGNDLGEQYF.

This clonotype was counted ten times or more. The gene calls are TRBV2 and TRBJ1-6; TRBD1 matches at 7 bases. V gave up 9 bases and J gave up 7 bases; unmatched junction bases: 9. Germline values: CDR1 SNHLY, CDR2 FYNNEI. CDR3 length: 14 residues. CDR3 residues: CASKGGETNSPLHF. The CDR3 coding sequence is TGTGCCAGTAAAGGGGGCGAAACGAATTCACCCCTCCACTTT.

J is TRBJ1-4 and V is TRBV4-3, with D possibly matching TRBD1 (6 bases). CDR3 size: 15 residues. Germline assignment: CDR1 LGHNA and CDR2 YSLEER. V gave up 3 bases and J gave up 10 bases, with 18 bases separating them. As DNA, the CDR3 is TGCGCCAGCAGCCAGGCCTCCGGGACAAACGGAAAACTGTTTTTT. Encoded protein: CASSQASGTNGKLFF.

This clonotype was counted at least ten times. The chain employs TRBV20-1 and TRBJ1-1; D possibly corresponds to TRBD1 (5 bases). The V gene lost 0 bases and the J gene lost 4 bases, with 12 bases spanning the gap. This CDR3 region has 14 residues. Germline assignment: CDR1 DFQATT and CDR2 SNEGSKA (reference sequence). The CDR3 region has the DNA TGCAGTGCTAGAGATCCCAGGGCGGGCACTGAAGCTTTCTTT. This codes for CSARDPRAGTEAFF.

This clonotype was found many times. This sequence joins TRBV7-2 and TRBJ2-2, with a tentative D call TRBD2 (5 bases). V was shortened by 5 bases and J by 1 base, with 14 bases between the two germline ends. The germline gives CDR1 SGHTA, CDR2 FQGNSA. The CDR3 has 16 amino acids. The CDR3 region has the DNA TGTGCCAGCAGCGCCGGGCGAGGGATGAACACCGGGGAGCTGTTTTTT. It yields the protein CASSAGRGMNTGELFF. Filled out from reference TRBV7-2 and TRBJ2-2, the complete variable domain reads GAGVSQSPSNKVTEKGKDVELRCDPISGHTALYWYRQSLGQGLEFLIYFQGNSAPDKSGLPSDRFSAERTGGSVSTLTIQRTQQEDSAVYLCASSAGRGMNTGELFFGEGSRLTVL.

The rearrangement joins TRBV30 to TRBJ2-3, with a possible D match to TRBD1 (5 bases). This CDR3 has 13 amino acids. The germline CDR1 and CDR2 sequences are GTSNPN and SVGIG (reference sequence). The V gene lost 2 bases and the J gene lost 2 bases, with 8 bases spanning the gap. The CDR3 coding sequence is TGTGCCTGGAGTTCAGGGAACACAGATACGCAGTATTTT. Protein sequence: CAWSSGNTDTQYF.

This clonotype was found many times. V gene TRBV7-8 combines with J gene TRBJ2-3; 10 nucleotides align to TRBD2. The CDR3 loop spans 17 amino acids. Germline CDR1 SGHVS, CDR2 FQNEAQ. V was pared by 0 bases and J by 3 bases, with 6 bases of the junction left unmatched. In DNA, the CDR3 is TGTGCCAGCAGCTTAGCGGGTAGCGGGGGGAGGACAGATACGCAGTATTTT. This encodes CASSLAGSGGRTDTQYF.

This clonotype appeared many times. The genes are TRBV29-1 and TRBJ1-1; 7 nucleotides agree with TRBD1. After removal of 6 bases from V and 0 bases from J, the junction contained 4 bases not matched to a gene. This CDR3 is 13 amino acids long. CDR1 and CDR2 from the germline V gene are SQVTM and ANQGSEA. This CDR3 reads CSVHGTVNTEAFF. For the CDR3, the DNA is TGCAGCGTACACGGGACAGTGAACACTGAAGCTTTCTTT.

As to this clonotype: It may be a read error: a sequence one base away is much more abundant. This chain links TRBV14 with TRBJ1-5; D unresolved. V lost 1 base and J lost 2, with 12 bases in between. CDR3 length: 16 residues. CDR1 and CDR2 from the germline V gene are SGHDN and FVKESK. The CDR3 nucleotides are TGTGCCAGCAGCCAAGGAGCCTATCCATGCAATCAGCCCCAGCATTTT. Protein: CASSQGAYPCNQPQHF.